Here is one T cell receptor beta chain with its context. The entry originates in a study of blood T cell repertoires in COVID-19. About the research overall: Donors in the United States, Italy and Spain gave samples during acute or convalescent COVID-19. PBMCs, B-cell-depleted T cells, or T cells were the source of the cDNA or gDNA that made up the material.

V lost 4 bases and J 1 base, leaving 7 bases between the germline ends. CDR3 length equals 13 residues. Germline V lookup: CDR1 MNHEY, CDR2 SVGAGI. Authors' methods: For nucleated cells, counts were estimated from reference gene primer amplification. Produced via immunoSEQ multiplex PCR; TCRdb's table is partial and in-frame only. Clonal size and the V and J genes are those of that table, whereas D and trimming came from the DNA. Among about 120,000 clones listed, around 90% were seen once. The TCR was taken from a woman between 45 and 65 years old with acute or convalescent COVID-19. The source material was peripheral blood. V and J are TRBV6-5 and TRBJ1-1; D possibly corresponds to TRBD1 (6 bases). CDR3 DNA sequence: TGTGCCAGCAGTTTGACAGGGAACACTGAAGCTTTCTTT. Its protein is CASSLTGNTEAFF.